The 2 T cell receptor beta chains below come from one sample, sequenced in a study of blood T cell repertoires in COVID-19. Profiled with immunoSEQ multiplex PCR; TCRdb holds only in-frame clones, not every one. This sample has some 14,000 clones; less than 90% occur once, and the top ten carry roughly 15%. Sample: peripheral blood. The receptors derive from a human donor in a cohort sampled during active COVID-19.

This clone ranks as medium-sized. The chain carries TRBV3-1 (or the pseudogene TRBV3-2) and TRBJ1-6; D is uncertain. The germline V and J ends were trimmed by 0 bases and 6 bases, with 9 bases remaining between them. Germline CDR1 is LGHDT and CDR2 is YNNKEL (reference sequence). The CDR3 loop spans 15 amino acids. CDR3 amino acids: CASSQDPDSNSPLHF. CDR3 in DNA: TGTGCCAGCAGCCAAGATCCGGACTCTAATTCACCCCTCCACTTT.

In its sample, this clone was seen a few times. The V call is TRBV29-1, the J call TRBJ2-3; 7 nucleotides agree with TRBD1. The V segment lost 8 bases and the J segment 5 bases; nucleotides outside the gene matches: 4. Germline V gene lookup returns CDR1 SQVTM and CDR2 ANQGSEA. This CDR3 spans 11 amino acids. CDR3: CSSHRGDTQYF. The CDR3 DNA reads as TGCAGCTCCCACAGGGGAGATACGCAGTATTTT.